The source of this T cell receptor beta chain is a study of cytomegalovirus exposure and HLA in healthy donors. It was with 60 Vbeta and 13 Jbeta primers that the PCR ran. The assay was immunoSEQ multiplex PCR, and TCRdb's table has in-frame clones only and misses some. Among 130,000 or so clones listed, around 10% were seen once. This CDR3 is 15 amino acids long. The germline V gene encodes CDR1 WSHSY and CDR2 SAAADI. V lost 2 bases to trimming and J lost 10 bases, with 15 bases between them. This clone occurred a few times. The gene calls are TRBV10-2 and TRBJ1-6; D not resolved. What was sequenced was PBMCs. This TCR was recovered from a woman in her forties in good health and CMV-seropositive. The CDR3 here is CASSESSEVWSPLHF. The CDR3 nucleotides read TGCGCCAGCAGTGAGAGTTCGGAGGTCTGGTCACCCCTCCACTTT.